Sequencing of this T cell receptor beta chain was carried out in a study of Tregs in tolerant kidney transplant recipients. Whole-study findings and limits: Findings come from small patient numbers and require larger validation. Nucleotide sequences could not be compared across some patients' samples due to primer changes.

Worth noting for this clone: Its target is not known.

The assay was immunoSEQ multiplex PCR, and TCRdb's table has in-frame clones only and misses some. This table holds some 66,000 clones, about nine tenths found once. The CDR3 has 15 amino acids. V was pared by 0 bases and J by 3 bases, with 8 bases between. Germline lookup yields CDR1 LNHNV and CDR2 YYDKDF (reference sequence). Thawed PBMCs were FACS-sorted into unstimulated CD4+CD25+CD127- regulatory T cells, CD4+CD25- non-regulatory cells, CD4 and CD8 cells. The TCR originated in a human donor who received a combined kidney and bone marrow transplant. The specimen comprised CD8+ T cells from blood, sampled before the transplant. The V and J genes are TRBV15 and TRBJ1-4; D remains ambiguous. The DNA for the CDR3 is TGTGCCACCAGCAGAGAGGCCAGGTCTAATGAAAAACTGTTTTTT. It is translated as CATSREARSNEKLFF.